This is a list of T cell receptor beta chains from one sample in a study of response to subunit inactivated influenza vaccine. TCRdb called the RT-PCR reads again in MiXCR, with one record for every CDR3 protein. Of more than 550,000 distinct CDR3 sequences listed, approximately 10% are singletons. The material was PBMCs from blood, obtained on the day of vaccination. These receptors came from a man aged 45-60 years who received an inactivated influenza vaccine. Both conserved end residues are part of each CDR3. The order of the fields is clone size, D gene, V gene, J gene, CDR3 DNA, CDR3 protein. D genes are given only for firm matches. Clone size appears in some rows only: once, few, many, or a class for an expanded clone.

>few|-|TRBV10-3|TRBJ1-3
TGTGCCATCAGTGTGGACTCTGGAAACACCATATATTTT
CAISVDSGNTIYF
>few|-|TRBV7-7|TRBJ2-5
TGTGCTAGCAGCTTAGAGCTTAGCGGTGGAGAGACCCAGTACTTC
CASSLELSGGETQYF
>few|TRBD2|TRBV14|TRBJ2-1
TGTGCCAGCAGCCAAGTGCTGACTAGCGCCTGGAACAATGAGCAGTTCTTC
CASSQVLTSAWNNEQFF
>few|-|TRBV5-1|TRBJ1-1
TGCGCCAGCAGTGTCGGCGGGACGGCAAACACTGAAGCTTTCTTT
CASSVGGTANTEAFF
>many|TRBD1|TRBV10-2|TRBJ1-6
TGCGCCAGCAGTGAAAAGAGACAGGGAAGATCACCCCTCCACTTT
CASSEKRQGRSPLHF
>few|-|TRBV5-1|TRBJ2-5
TGCGCCAGCAGCACGGAACCGGGGGAGACCCAGTACTTC
CASSTEPGETQYF
>few|-|TRBV7-2|TRBJ2-4
TGTGCCAGCAGCTATGGGGGCAGGGGCTTCGCCAAAAACATTCAGTACTTC
CASSYGGRGFAKNIQYF
>-|TRBD1|TRBV20-1|TRBJ1-1
TGCAGTGCTAGAGTCATAACTTTAAGGGGGCGACAGGGATCGACAGACACTGAAGCTTTCTTT
CSARVITLRGRQGSTDTEAFF
>many|-|TRBV7-2|TRBJ1-2
TGTGCCAGCAGCGTTAGAAACTATGGCTACACCTTC
CASSVRNYGYTF
>-|-|TRBV2|TRBJ1-1
TGTGCCAGCAGAGAGAGGCATGGGGGCTTTAACACTGAAGCTTTCTTT
CASRERHGGFNTEAFF
>-|-|TRBV3-1|TRBJ1-2
TGTGCCAGCAGCCAAAAACAGGGCGACCCCCTCTATGGCTACACCTTC
CASSQKQGDPLYGYTF
>-|-|TRBV7-9|TRBJ2-1
TGTGCCAGCAGCTTCAGGGAGAGCTCCTACAATGAGCAGTTCTTC
CASSFRESSYNEQFF
>many|TRBD1|TRBV25-1|TRBJ2-7
TGTGCCAGCAGTGCCGGGACAGGACCCTACGAGCAGTACTTC
CASSAGTGPYEQYF
>-|-|TRBV4-1|TRBJ1-4
TGCGCCAGCAGCCAAGTTGGACCTGGGGAAGAAAAACTGTTTTTT
CASSQVGPGEEKLFF
>few|-|TRBV5-1|TRBJ2-5
TGCGCCAGCAGCATCTACAGGGAAGGCGAGACCCAGTACTTC
CASSIYREGETQYF
>-|-|TRBV12-3/TRBV12-4|TRBJ2-1
TGTGCCAGCAGTTTTAGCAGGGCGAATGAGCAGTTCTTC
CASSFSRANEQFF
>-|-|TRBV12-3/TRBV12-4|TRBJ2-5
TGTGCCAGCAGTTTTTCGGGGGGCGCGAAGACCCAGTACTTC
CASSFSGGAKTQYF
>-|-|TRBV12-3/TRBV12-4|TRBJ1-1
TGTGCCAGCAGTTTTCAGGTAGCGAACACTGAAGCTTTCTTT
CASSFQVANTEAFF
>-|TRBD1|TRBV7-9|TRBJ2-1
TGTGCCAGCAGCCCTACTGGACAGGGGGCCTACAATGAGCAGTTCTTC
CASSPTGQGAYNEQFF
>-|TRBD2|TRBV18|TRBJ2-1
TGTGCCAGCTCACCACCGTCTAGCGGGAGGGGTTCGGGTGAGCAGTTCTTC
CASSPPSSGRGSGEQFF
>-|-|TRBV7-9|TRBJ1-2
TGTGCCAGCAGCTTATCGGCGCCTCCAATCTACACCTTC
CASSLSAPPIYTF
>-|TRBD1|TRBV12-3/TRBV12-4|TRBJ2-2
TGTGCCAGCAGTCTACTACAGGGGGCCGGGGAGCTGTTTTTT
CASSLLQGAGELFF
>-|-|TRBV4-1|TRBJ1-5
TGCGCCAGCAGGGAGTCGGTAAGCGGCAATCAGCCCCAGCATTTT
CASRESVSGNQPQHF
>-|-|TRBV29-1|TRBJ2-3
TGCAGCGCCCAGCGCCAAGTTAGCACAGATACGCAGTATTTT
CSAQRQVSTDTQYF
>-|-|TRBV5-5|TRBJ1-1
TGTGCCAGCAGCCAGAGCTACTTGAACACTGAAGCTTTCTTT
CASSQSYLNTEAFF
>-|TRBD2|TRBV7-9|TRBJ2-5
TGTGCCACCCTAGCGGGAGGGCCTATAGAAGAGACCCAGTACTTC
CATLAGGPIEETQYF
>few|TRBD2|TRBV9|TRBJ2-1
TGTGCCAGCAGCGAGGGAGGGATGGGACTCGACGAAGAGCAGTTCTTC
CASSEGGMGLDEEQFF
>few|-|TRBV18|TRBJ2-3
TGTGCCAGCTCACCAGGTCCGGCAGATACGCAGTATTTT
CASSPGPADTQYF
>few|-|TRBV7-2|TRBJ2-3
TGTGCCAGCAGCTTAAGAATCGGGGGCACAGATACGCAGTATTTT
CASSLRIGGTDTQYF
>few|-|TRBV20-1|TRBJ1-2
TGCAGTGCTAGTTATCAGGGAAGAGACTATGGCTACACCTTC
CSASYQGRDYGYTF
>-|-|TRBV10-1|TRBJ1-3
TGCGCCAGCAGTGAAGACAGATTTACCTCTGGAAACACCATATATTTT
CASSEDRFTSGNTIYF